A single T cell receptor beta chain is shown here with its context. Antigen: not known. Assay used: immunoSEQ multiplex PCR; TCRdb lists only in-frame clones, some missing. This table holds about 180,000 clones, 94% found once. The sample originates from a study of T cell responses to AZD1222 COVID-19 vaccine. Study outcomes and limitations: Donors were mostly white British, more females; clonal diversity possibly underestimated. Spike as a whole was targeted by vaccine-associated CD4 TCRs, dominant at 160-218 and 743-854. Researchers took repertoire samples only after the peak T cell response had come.

Trimming took 0 bases from V and 2 from J; bases not matched to a gene: 10. Per germline, CDR1 SGHNT and CDR2 YENEEA. The CDR3 extends over 19 amino acids. It was second doses at about 4 or about 12 weeks that were pooled. The sample was peripheral blood, taken 28 days after the second AZD1222 dose. The rearrangement joins TRBV11-3 to TRBJ2-3; 11 bases are a match to TRBD2. The receptor's source is an adult who received the AZD1222 COVID-19 vaccine. This chain's CDR3 is CASSLDPRASGGSTDTQYF. The CDR3 coding sequence is TGTGCCAGCAGCTTAGATCCCCGGGCTAGCGGGGGGTCCACAGATACGCAGTATTTT.